Below are 13 T cell receptor beta chains sequenced from a single sample in a study of blood T cell repertoires in COVID-19. Generated by immunoSEQ multiplex PCR, the TCRdb table keeps only in-frame clones and is missing some. The table has 180,000 or so clones, around 76% seen once. Sequenced sample: peripheral blood. The receptor set was obtained from a woman aged 50 to 60 with active or convalescent COVID-19.

The V and J genes are TRBV6-5 and TRBJ2-7, with 10 bases fitting TRBD2. This CDR3 is 15 amino acids long. The ends lost 5 bases at V and 4 bases at J; junction bases unmatched: 8. Germline V lookup: CDR1 MNHEY, CDR2 SVGAGI. The CDR3 sequence: CASSRSGTSVYEQYF. The CDR3 coding sequence is TGTGCCAGCAGTAGATCGGGGACTAGCGTGTACGAGCAGTACTTC.

This rearrangement joins TRBV18 to TRBJ1-1; TRBD1 is a possible D gene (5 bases). CDR3 size: 15 residues. V shed 3 bases and J shed 1 base, with 12 bases lying between them. Germline V gives CDR1 KGHSH, CDR2 LQKENI. The CDR3 DNA reads as TGTGCCAGCTCACCGTCTCTGGGGGGGAACACTGAAGCTTTCTTT. Residues: CASSPSLGGNTEAFF.

This chain uses TRBV6-2 or TRBV6-3 with TRBJ1-1, with D perhaps TRBD1 (6 bases). V dropped 5 bases and J dropped 4 bases, with 17 bases sitting between them. Germline loops: CDR1 MNHEY, CDR2 SVGEGT. This CDR3 spans 15 amino acids. CDR3 DNA sequence: TGTGCCAGCAGTAAGGATCAGGGACAAAGCACTGAAGCTTTCTTT. This codes for CASSKDQGQSTEAFF.

This chain joins TRBV18 and TRBJ2-5; TRBD1 agrees at 7 bases. This CDR3 is built from 13 residues. V was clipped by 7 bases and J by 5 bases; unmatched bases: 7. Germline CDR1 reads KGHSH; CDR2 reads LQKENI. CDR3: CASYPTGKETQYF. The CDR3 DNA is TGTGCCAGCTACCCGACAGGGAAGGAGACCCAGTACTTC. Looking up the rest from reference TRBV18 and TRBJ2-5 gives the full variable domain: NAGVMQNPRHLVRRRGQEARLRCSPMKGHSHVYWYRQLPEEGLKFMVYLQKENIIDESGMPKERFSAEFPKEGPSILRIQQVVRGDSAAYFCASYPTGKETQYFGPGTRLLVL.

The genes are TRBV7-2 and TRBJ1-2; a possible D gene is TRBD1 (5 bases). Trimming removed 1 base at V and 4 bases at J, with 16 bases between. The CDR3 sequence is 16 residues long. Germline V gives CDR1 SGHTA, CDR2 FQGNSA. In nucleotides, the CDR3 is TGTGCCAGCAGCTTAGATCCGTACAGTGGGGCCTATGGCTACACCTTC. The encoded protein is CASSLDPYSGAYGYTF.

The chain has TRBV4-2 and TRBJ2-1, with 9 bases identical to TRBD1. The CDR3 length is 18 residues. The ends lost 0 bases at V and 5 bases at J; junction bases unmatched: 11. The V gene's germline CDR1 is LGHNA and CDR2 YNFKEQ. The CDR3 reads CASSQEGGRTGANNEQFF. CDR3 nucleotide sequence: TGTGCCAGCAGCCAAGAAGGGGGGCGGACAGGGGCGAACAATGAGCAGTTCTTC.

This chain links TRBV7-9 with TRBJ2-3; 9 nucleotides line up with TRBD1. V dropped 6 bases and J dropped 4; count of bases not matched to a gene: 5. Germline V CDR1 and CDR2: SEHNR, FQNEAQ (reference sequence). The CDR3 loop spans 14 amino acids. As DNA, the CDR3 is TGTGCCAGCAGATCGGACAGGGGAGCAGATACGCAGTATTTT. Amino acid sequence: CASRSDRGADTQYF.

This clone was counted between two and nine times. The V gene is TRBV5-6, the J gene TRBJ2-5; 10 nucleotides agree with TRBD2. V lost 1 base to trimming and J lost 2 bases; unmatched junction nucleotides: 5. Germline assignment: CDR1 SGHDT and CDR2 YYEEEE. The CDR3 spans 16 residues. For the CDR3, the DNA is TGTGCCAGCAGCTTGCCTAGCGGGGGCCAGCAAGAGACCCAGTACTTC. The encoded protein is CASSLPSGGQQETQYF.

The rearrangement joins TRBV27 to TRBJ2-7, with unresolved D. The germline V gene encodes CDR1 MNHEY and CDR2 SMNVEV (reference sequence). This CDR3 is 11 amino acids long. V was cut by 7 bases and J by 3 bases, with 7 bases left in between. The CDR3 loop is CASTSGYEQYF. The CDR3 DNA follows: TGTGCCAGCACCTCAGGCTACGAGCAGTACTTC.

CDR3 loop: CASSIGGQGGNTIYF. The CDR3 nucleotides are TGTGCCAGTAGTATTGGCGGACAGGGCGGAAACACCATATATTTT. The V and J genes are TRBV19 and TRBJ1-3; TRBD1 matches at 8 bases. The CDR3 spans 15 residues. In germline, CDR1 is LNHDA, CDR2 SQIVND (reference sequence). With V trimmed by 3 bases and J by 4 bases, 5 bases remained unmatched.

This chain joins TRBV27 and TRBJ2-7; no reliable D call. The CDR3 contains 11 residues. Germline V CDR1 and CDR2: MNHEY, SMNVEV (reference sequence). V was shortened by 11 bases and J by 4 bases, with 12 bases between the two germline ends. The CDR3 coding sequence is TGTGCCCGCACCCCATTGTACGAGCAGTACTTC. This encodes CARTPLYEQYF.

This clone was counted between two and nine times. The V and J genes are TRBV4-2 and TRBJ2-3, with 10 nucleotides matching TRBD2. J lost 6 bases, V lost 4 bases, and 4 bases had no gene match. The CDR3 contains 14 residues. Germline V CDR1 and CDR2: LGHNA, YNFKEQ. In nucleotides, the CDR3 is TGTGCCAGCAGCCCTAGCGGGAGCGCGGATACGCAGTATTTT. Translated, it gives CASSPSGSADTQYF.

V and J are TRBV6-5 and TRBJ1-2; tentative D call: TRBD1 (5 bases). V was trimmed by 4 bases and J by 4 bases, leaving 13 bases between them. The germline CDR1 and CDR2 sequences are MNHEY and SVGAGI. The CDR3 covers 14 residues. CDR3: CASSLKGAGYGYTF. CDR3 coding DNA: TGTGCCAGCAGTTTAAAAGGGGCTGGCTATGGCTACACCTTC.